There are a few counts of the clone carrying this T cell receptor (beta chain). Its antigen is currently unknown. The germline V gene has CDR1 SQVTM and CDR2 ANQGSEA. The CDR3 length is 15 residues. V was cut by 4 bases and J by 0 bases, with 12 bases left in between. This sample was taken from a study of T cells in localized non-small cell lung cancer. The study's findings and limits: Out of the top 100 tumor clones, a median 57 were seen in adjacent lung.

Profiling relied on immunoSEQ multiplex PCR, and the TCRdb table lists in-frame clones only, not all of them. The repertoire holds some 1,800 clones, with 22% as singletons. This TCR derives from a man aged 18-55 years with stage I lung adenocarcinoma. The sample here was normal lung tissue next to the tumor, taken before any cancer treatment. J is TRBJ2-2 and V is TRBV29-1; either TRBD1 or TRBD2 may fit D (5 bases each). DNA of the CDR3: TGCAGCGTTGTTGAGGGGAGTGCGAACACCGGGGAGCTGTTTTTT. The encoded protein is CSVVEGSANTGELFF.